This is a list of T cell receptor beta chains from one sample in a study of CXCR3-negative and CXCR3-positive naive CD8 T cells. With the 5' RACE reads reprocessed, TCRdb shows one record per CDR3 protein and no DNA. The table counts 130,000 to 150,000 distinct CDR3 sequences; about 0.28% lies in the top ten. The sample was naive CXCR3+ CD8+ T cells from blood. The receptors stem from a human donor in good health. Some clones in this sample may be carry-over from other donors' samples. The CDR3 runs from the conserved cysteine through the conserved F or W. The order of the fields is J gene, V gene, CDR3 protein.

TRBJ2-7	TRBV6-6	CASSSLGGAGGIGDEQYF
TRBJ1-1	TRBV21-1	CASSKLEGSMNTEAFF
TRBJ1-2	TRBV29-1	CSVEEPGRGGYTF
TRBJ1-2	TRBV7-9	CASSIPSGVSGYTF
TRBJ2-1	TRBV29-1	CSVEEQSYNEQFF
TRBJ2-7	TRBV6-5	CASSYTYSSSYEQYF
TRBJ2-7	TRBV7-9	CASSGMSGRTINEQYF
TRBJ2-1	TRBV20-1	CSARVPAWGNDYNEQFF
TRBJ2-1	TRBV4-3	CASSQEISGGAENEQFF
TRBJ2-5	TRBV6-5	CASSYRTSGSSQETQYF
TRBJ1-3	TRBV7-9	CASSPLPGNTIYF
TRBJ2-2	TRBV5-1	CASKNSGSSAGELFF
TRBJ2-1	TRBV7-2	CASSWGQGHNEQFF
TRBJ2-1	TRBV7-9	CASSLPPGQSSYNEQFF
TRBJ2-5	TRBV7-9	CASSLGGDRQETQYF
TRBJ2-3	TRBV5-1	CASSLYPGGVTDTQYF
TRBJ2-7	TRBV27	CASSLGQGARYEQYF
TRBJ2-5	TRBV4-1	CASSQLDGGQETQYF
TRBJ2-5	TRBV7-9	CASSLTGSTKETQYF
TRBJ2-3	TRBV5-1	CASSLSGTSTDTQYF
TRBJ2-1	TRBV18	CASSGQGARNNEQFF
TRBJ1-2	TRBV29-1	CSVDPFTGDGYTF
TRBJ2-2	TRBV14	CASSQDPWGAGELFF
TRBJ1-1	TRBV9	CASSATGSEAFF
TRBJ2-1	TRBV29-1	CSGRGGTTYNEQFF
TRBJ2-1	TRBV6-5	CASSFSGSRNEQFF
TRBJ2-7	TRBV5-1	CASSLAGGQYEQYF
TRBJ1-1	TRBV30	CAWSRTDEAFF